One and the same sample provided the 14 T cell receptor beta chains below, sequenced in a study of CD8 T cells in ankylosing spondylitis. In TCRdb, the 5' RACE reads were re-called with MiXCR into one record per CDR3 protein. The sample yields 300,000 to 350,000 distinct CDR3 sequences, 9.5% to 13% seen once. The material sequenced was blood, either unsorted or a sorted T cell fraction (not recorded which). The receptors here all came from a female donor with ankylosing spondylitis or in good health (not recorded which).

This clonotype occurred many times. The chain links TRBV7-2 to TRBJ2-1; TRBD2 matches 12 bases. V dropped 4 bases and J dropped 7; count of bases not matched to a gene: 8. Germline V gives CDR1 SGHTA, CDR2 FQGNSA. This CDR3 is built from 16 residues. The CDR3 nucleotides read TGTGCCAGCAGCTCCCAGGGACTAGCGGGTGGAAATGAGCAGTTCTTC. Translating it yields CASSSQGLAGGNEQFF.

V gene TRBV14 combines with J gene TRBJ2-1, with D tentatively TRBD2 (5 bases). The CDR3 contains 13 residues. The germline V gene has CDR1 SGHDN and CDR2 FVKESK. V shed 5 bases and J shed 3 bases, with 8 bases lying between them. This CDR3 reads CASSVRDYNEQFF. The CDR3 DNA reads TGTGCCAGCAGCGTCCGGGACTACAATGAGCAGTTCTTC.

This clonotype occurred many times. This chain uses TRBV3-1 with TRBJ1-1; 9 nucleotides match TRBD1. Germline CDR1 LGHDT, CDR2 YNNKEL (reference sequence). With V trimmed by 0 bases and J by 5 bases, 4 bases remained unmatched. The CDR3 is made up of 15 amino acids. CDR3 protein: CASSQEGTGKTEAFF. The CDR3 bases are TGTGCCAGCAGCCAAGAGGGGACAGGGAAAACTGAAGCTTTCTTT.

Many counts were recorded for this clonotype. The V call is TRBV20-1, the J call TRBJ1-5, with D perhaps matching TRBD1 (5 bases). In germline, CDR1 is DFQATT, CDR2 SNEGSKA (reference sequence). This CDR3 is 16 amino acids long. Trimming shortened V by 3 bases and J by 6 bases, and 21 bases separated the two germline ends. DNA for the CDR3: TGCAGTGCTAGCCCGGCGGGTGGGGGTCCGCTTCAGCCCCAGCATTTT. It specifies CSASPAGGGPLQPQHF.

The rearrangement joins TRBV19 to TRBJ2-1; tentatively, D is TRBD1 or TRBD2 (6 bases each). This CDR3 is built from 12 residues. The V end was cut by 3 bases, the J end by 9 bases, with 9 bases between. CDR1 is LNHDA, CDR2 SQIVND, per germline (reference sequence). CDR3 loop: CASSMWGAEQFF. The CDR3 DNA follows: TGTGCCAGTAGTATGTGGGGGGCTGAGCAGTTCTTC.

This clonotype was recorded many times. This chain uses TRBV6-5 with TRBJ2-3, with 9 bases matching TRBD2. The CDR3 is made up of 16 amino acids. After removal of 0 bases from V and 5 bases from J, the junction contained 6 bases not matched to a gene. Germline loops: CDR1 MNHEY, CDR2 SVGAGI. The DNA for the CDR3 is TGTGCCAGCAGTTACTCGGTTTCTAGCGGGGAAGATACGCAGTATTTT. Its protein is CASSYSVSSGEDTQYF.

This clonotype has at least ten counts. V and J are TRBV11-2 and TRBJ1-5; TRBD1 might be the D (5 bases). The V gene lost 11 bases and the J gene lost 5 bases, with 16 bases spanning the gap. The CDR3 contains 13 residues. Germline V gives CDR1 SGHAT, CDR2 FQNNGV. CDR3 in DNA: TGTGCCCCCGAGGGTACGGGGGATCAGCCCCAGCATTTT. It translates to CAPEGTGDQPQHF.

There are a few counts of this clonotype. One end of the junction varies from germline; a read error may be responsible. This chain connects TRBV20-1 to TRBJ2-2, with 7 bases lining up with TRBD2. Germline lookup yields CDR1 DFQATT and CDR2 SNEGSKA (reference sequence). This CDR3 comprises 17 residues. The CDR3 is CCADPSGAGVRTGELFF. DNA for the CDR3: TGCTGTGCCGATCCTTCCGGGGCGGGAGTGCGGACCGGGGAGCTGTTTTTT.

This clonotype was picked up many times. The rearrangement links TRBV10-3 to TRBJ2-4, with D unclear. The CDR3 is 13 amino acids. Per germline, CDR1 ENHRY and CDR2 SYGVKD. Between the trimmed V and J ends, which lost 0 bases and 5 bases, there was a span of 5 bases. The CDR3 nucleotides are TGTGCCATCAGTGAGTCTCCTCAAAACATTCAGTACTTC. As protein: CAISESPQNIQYF.

The CDR3: CASSRGTGVNTEAFF. In nucleotides, the CDR3 is TGTGCCAGCAGCCGAGGCACAGGGGTGAACACTGAAGCTTTCTTT. The rearrangement links TRBV3-1 to TRBJ1-1; TRBD1 agrees at 7 bases. The CDR3 runs to 15 residues. The germline gives CDR1 LGHDT, CDR2 YNNKEL (reference sequence). J gave up 0 bases and V 4 bases, and 5 bases lay outside the gene matches. The entire variable domain, with the rest obtained from reference TRBV3-1 and TRBJ1-1, is as follows: DTAVSQTPKYLVTQMGNDKSIKCEQNLGHDTMYWYKQDSKKFLKIMFSYNNKELIINETVPNRFSPKSPDKAHLNLHINSLELGDSAVYFCASSRGTGVNTEAFFGQGTRLTVV.

This clonotype has at least ten counts. The chain has TRBV7-2 and TRBJ2-5; 7 bases are shared with TRBD2. Losses at the gene ends were 1 base for V and 5 bases for J; bases not matched to a gene: 7. Germline assignment: CDR1 SGHTA and CDR2 FQGNSA. There are 15 residues in the CDR3. The CDR3 DNA reads TGTGCCAGCAGCTTAGGTGGACTAGAGAGGGAGACCCAGTACTTC. Protein sequence: CASSLGGLERETQYF.

This clonotype was observed at least ten times. The genes are TRBV7-2 and TRBJ2-1, with D possibly called TRBD1 or TRBD2 (5 bases each). The germline V gene encodes CDR1 SGHTA and CDR2 FQGNSA. The CDR3 has 14 amino acids. With 2 bases removed from V and 7 bases from J, the gap between germline ends came to 12 bases. The CDR3 is CASSLTGTFNEQFF. The CDR3 coding sequence is TGTGCCAGCAGCTTAACCGGGACCTTTAATGAGCAGTTCTTC.

The table lists this clonotype with a few counts. The chain uses TRBV7-2 and TRBJ1-1; D unresolved. The ends were cut back, 3 bases at V and 1 base at J, with 6 bases in the middle. Germline assignment: CDR1 SGHTA and CDR2 FQGNSA. This CDR3 is built from 13 residues. The CDR3 nucleotides read TGTGCCAGCAGCTTTGATCCGAACACTGAAGCTTTCTTT. It specifies CASSFDPNTEAFF.

The table lists this clonotype with many counts. This chain links TRBV5-6 with TRBJ1-1; 8 positions match TRBD1. The germline V gene has CDR1 SGHDT and CDR2 YYEEEE. The CDR3 spans 14 residues. With 3 bases clipped from V and 5 bases from J, the junction kept 6 bases outside the gene matches. In DNA, the CDR3 is TGTGCCAGCAGCTCTCGGACAGGGACGACTGAAGCTTTCTTT. Amino acids: CASSSRTGTTEAFF.